These 27 T cell receptor beta chains originate from one sample sequenced in a study of cytomegalovirus exposure and HLA in healthy donors. The PCR employed 60 Vbeta primers together with 13 Jbeta primers. Assay used: immunoSEQ multiplex PCR; TCRdb lists only in-frame clones, some missing. The sample lists 110,000 or so clones; under 80% were seen once. Sample: PBMCs. Receptor source: a woman in her thirties or forties in good health and CMV-seropositive.

J is TRBJ2-7 and V is TRBV6-5; 10 positions match TRBD1. Looked up from germline, CDR1 is MNHEY and CDR2 is SVGAGI. The CDR3 totals 15 residues. The junction had 11 bases not matched to a gene; V was cut back by 7 bases and J by 5 bases. Here the CDR3 DNA reads TGTGCCAGCAATTCCGCCGGGACAGGGGAGGACGAGCAGTACTTC. Protein product: CASNSAGTGEDEQYF.

Details on this clone: This specimen includes other DNA sequences encoding the same CDR3. The rearrangement joins TRBV18 to TRBJ1-3, with 7 bases matching TRBD1. The germline V gene has CDR1 KGHSH and CDR2 LQKENI. Trimming at V came to 3 bases and at J to 1 base, leaving 3 bases not matched to a gene. The CDR3 consists of 15 residues. CDR3 amino acids: CASSPWDSSGNTIYF. CDR3 bases: TGTGCCAGCTCACCCTGGGACAGTTCTGGAAACACCATATATTTT. Based on the CDR3 plus reference TRBV18 and TRBJ1-3, the full variable domain is NAGVMQNPRHLVRRRGQEARLRCSPMKGHSHVYWYRQLPEEGLKFMVYLQKENIIDESGMPKERFSAEFPKEGPSILRIQQVVRGDSAAYFCASSPWDSSGNTIYFGEGSWLTVV.

This chain uses TRBV2 with TRBJ2-2; TRBD1 agrees at 10 bases. Germline CDR1 reads SNHLY; CDR2 reads FYNNEI. After removal of 5 bases from V and 5 bases from J, the junction contained 5 bases not matched to a gene. The CDR3 sequence is 15 residues long. The CDR3, as DNA: TGTGCCAGCAGTTCCCGGACAGGGGGAACCGGGGAGCTGTTTTTT. Protein product: CASSSRTGGTGELFF.

The gene calls are TRBV11-2 and TRBJ2-5, with 8 bases fitting TRBD2. J gave up 5 bases and V 6 bases, and 5 bases lay outside the gene matches. The germline V gene encodes CDR1 SGHAT and CDR2 FQNNGV. This CDR3 has 13 amino acids. In DNA form, the CDR3 reads TGTGCCAGCAGGACGGGGGGGCGTGAGACCCAGTACTTC. Translation gives CASRTGGRETQYF.

This sequence joins TRBV5-4 and TRBJ1-1; 8 bases line up with TRBD1. Germline V gene data show CDR1 as SGHNT and CDR2 as YYREEE (reference sequence). The CDR3 is 16 residues long. The V segment lost 0 bases and the J segment 4 bases; nucleotides outside the gene matches: 8. Written as DNA, the CDR3 is TGTGCCAGCAGCTTGGGACAGGGGCGAGCGGGCACTGAAGCTTTCTTT. Its translation is CASSLGQGRAGTEAFF.

The chain recombines TRBV11-2 with TRBJ1-2; no reliable D call. Deletions cut 2 bases from V and 5 bases from J, with 9 bases between. Germline loops: CDR1 SGHAT, CDR2 FQNNGV. The CDR3 has 13 residues. The CDR3 nucleotides are TGTGCCAGCAGCTTAAACAGTTGGTATGGCTACACCTTC. Translating gives CASSLNSWYGYTF.

The chain uses TRBV7-9 and TRBJ2-5; 11 positions match TRBD2. The V gene end was trimmed by 3 bases and the J gene end by 1 base; junction bases not matched to a gene: 4. From germline, CDR1 is SEHNR and CDR2 FQNEAQ (reference sequence). There are 16 residues in the CDR3. The CDR3 DNA is TGTGCCAGCAGCTTCTATACTAGCGGGGGCCAAGAGACCCAGTACTTC. This encodes CASSFYTSGGQETQYF.

The genes are TRBV12-5 and TRBJ1-1, with TRBD1 as a possible D gene (6 bases). The CDR3 runs to 15 residues. The V gene lost 3 bases and the J gene lost 1 base, with 12 bases spanning the gap. Germline lookup yields CDR1 LGHNT and CDR2 FRNRAP. CDR3 protein: CASGLSGTWNTEAFF. The CDR3 region has the DNA TGTGCTAGTGGTTTATCCGGGACATGGAACACTGAAGCTTTCTTT.

The chain has TRBV6-1 and TRBJ2-5; TRBD1 matches 8 bases. The germline V gene encodes CDR1 MNHNS and CDR2 SASEGT. The V segment lost 6 bases and the J segment 2 bases; nucleotides outside the gene matches: 8. The CDR3 is made up of 15 amino acids. DNA for the CDR3: TGTGCCAGCAGGCCGGGACAGGCGTTTCAAGAGACCCAGTACTTC. Its translation is CASRPGQAFQETQYF.

The V gene is TRBV6-6, the J gene TRBJ1-2, with D maybe TRBD1 (5 bases). This CDR3 has 13 residues. The V gene's germline CDR1 is MNHNY and CDR2 SVGAGI (reference sequence). Between the trimmed V and J ends, which lost 6 bases and 2 bases, there was a span of 10 bases. The CDR3 sequence: CASSLTDNYGYTF. The CDR3 region has the DNA TGTGCCAGCAGCTTGACAGACAACTATGGCTACACCTTC.

The sample holds one count of this clone. This chain links TRBV27 with TRBJ1-2; TRBD1 matches 8 bases. The CDR3 length is 13 residues. Germline V CDR1 and CDR2: MNHEY, SMNVEV (reference sequence). V was pared by 3 bases and J by 8 bases, with 5 bases of the junction left unmatched. The CDR3 spells CASSFRGRGGYTF. The CDR3 DNA sequence: TGTGCCAGCAGTTTCAGGGGGCGCGGGGGCTACACCTTC.

The genes are TRBV20-1 and TRBJ2-7, with a possible D match to TRBD2 (6 bases). Looked up from germline, CDR1 is DFQATT and CDR2 is SNEGSKA (reference sequence). The CDR3 has 11 residues. Trimming removed 6 bases from V and 6 bases from J, with 12 bases in between. The CDR3 here is CSARTIIEQYF. In DNA form, the CDR3 reads TGCAGTGCCCGGACTATTATCGAGCAGTACTTC.

V and J are TRBV11-3 and TRBJ2-3; 8 bases fit TRBD2. CDR3 length: 18 residues. V dropped 5 bases and J dropped 6; count of bases not matched to a gene: 19. Germline-derived CDR1 and CDR2 are SGHNT and YENEEA. The CDR3 reads CASSGPNGRDKNLDTQYF. The CDR3 DNA reads as TGTGCCAGCAGCGGTCCGAACGGGAGGGACAAAAACCTCGATACGCAGTATTTT.

The chain carries TRBV5-1 and TRBJ2-1, with D hard to call. V dropped 0 bases and J dropped 5 bases, with 9 bases sitting between them. The CDR3 length is 14 residues. The germline CDR1 and CDR2 sequences are SGHRS and YFSETQ. Here the CDR3 DNA reads TGCGCCAGCAGCTTGGCTCCAGAAAACAATGAGCAGTTCTTC. Residues: CASSLAPENNEQFF.

In DNA form, the CDR3 reads TGTGCCAGCAGCGCACGGGACTCCCGGTCGCAGTATTTT. Its translation is CASSARDSRSQYF. V usage is TRBV9 and J usage is TRBJ2-3; possible D gene TRBD2, 6 bases. Trimming shortened V by 3 bases and J by 10 bases, and 15 bases separated the two germline ends. This CDR3 contains 13 residues. The germline V gene has CDR1 SGDLS and CDR2 YYNGEE.

This chain connects TRBV7-9 to TRBJ1-1, with D possibly being TRBD1 (6 bases). Germline CDR1 and CDR2: SEHNR and FQNEAQ (reference sequence). CDR3 length equals 13 residues. Trimming removed 5 bases at V and 7 bases at J, with 14 bases between. CDR3 DNA sequence: TGTGCCAGCAGCGAAAAGCAGGGGCTTGAAGCTTTCTTT. Translating it yields CASSEKQGLEAFF.

The chain recombines TRBV7-2 with TRBJ2-1, with TRBD2 as a possible D gene (5 bases). The CDR3 has 13 amino acids. Trimming pared 1 base from V and 16 bases from J, leaving 17 bases between. The germline V gene encodes CDR1 SGHTA and CDR2 FQGNSA. In nucleotides, the CDR3 is TGTGCCAGCAGCTTAGGGGTAGCCCGTCGGGATTTCTTC. This translates into CASSLGVARRDFF.

The chain couples TRBV4-3 to TRBJ1-3, with TRBD1 identical over 8 bases. CDR3 size: 17 residues. V lost 1 base to trimming and J lost 9 bases; unmatched junction nucleotides: 14. CDR1 and CDR2 (germline): LGHNA, YSLEER. CDR3 nucleotide sequence: TGCGCCAGCAGCCAAGCAAGGACAGGGCCGGTGATGAGCACCATATATTTT. Amino acids: CASSQARTGPVMSTIYF.

This chain links TRBV9 with TRBJ2-1, with TRBD2 identical over 13 bases. V trimming: 4 bases; J trimming: 14 bases; junction bases outside the gene matches: 9. CDR3 size: 14 residues. Germline V gene data show CDR1 as SGDLS and CDR2 as YYNGEE. CDR3: CASSFGTSGTSEFF. Here the CDR3 DNA reads TGTGCCAGCAGCTTCGGGACTAGCGGGACTTCTGAGTTCTTC. The whole variable domain, filled in from reference TRBV9 and TRBJ2-1, reads DSGVTQTPKHLITATGQRVTLRCSPRSGDLSVYWYQQSLDQGLQFLIQYYNGEERAKGNILERFSAQQFPDLHSELNLSSLELGDSALYFCASSFGTSGTSEFFGPGTRLTVL.

The chain is built from TRBV19 and TRBJ2-5; possibly TRBD1 for D (5 bases). The J call may be faulty, since TRBJ2-7 better matches the DNA end. This CDR3 comprises 14 residues. The V gene's germline CDR1 is LNHDA and CDR2 SQIVND (reference sequence). CDR3 protein: CASSIRWGPYEQYF. CDR3 coding DNA: TGTGCCAGTAGTATTCGTTGGGGCCCCTACGAGCAGTACTTC.

The rearrangement uses TRBV2 and TRBJ1-5; 9 bases align to TRBD1. With V trimmed by 6 bases and J by 6 bases, 6 bases remained unmatched. CDR3 length: 14 amino acids. Germline CDR1 reads SNHLY; CDR2 reads FYNNEI. CDR3 region: CASRQGAAAQPQHF. CDR3 in DNA: TGTGCCAGCAGACAGGGGGCGGCAGCTCAGCCCCAGCATTTT.

This clone occurred once. CDR3 in amino acids: CASSLYMGGGVNEKLFF. CDR3 in DNA: TGTGCCAGCAGCTTGTACATGGGGGGAGGAGTTAATGAAAAACTGTTTTTT. V gene TRBV5-5 combines with J gene TRBJ1-4, with D perhaps TRBD1 (5 bases). The CDR3 length is 17 residues. Trimming left V 1 base short and J 4 bases short, with 17 bases between. Germline lookup yields CDR1 SGHKS and CDR2 YYEKEE (reference sequence).

The CDR3 bases are TGTGCCAGCTCCACCAGTACGGGGAACACTGAAGCTTTCTTT. This gives the protein CASSTSTGNTEAFF. The rearrangement links TRBV18 to TRBJ1-1; D not certain. Between the trimmed V and J ends, which lost 6 bases and 1 base, there was a span of 12 bases. CDR1 and CDR2 (germline): KGHSH, LQKENI. There are 14 residues in the CDR3.

This clone was seen a handful of times. V is TRBV18 and J is TRBJ2-7; 9 bases are shared with TRBD1. Unmatched junction bases numbered 9, after V lost 0 bases and J lost 6 bases. This CDR3 is built from 16 residues. CDR1 is KGHSH, CDR2 LQKENI, per germline. This chain's CDR3 is CASSPPSGQGRAEQYF. In DNA form, the CDR3 reads TGTGCCAGCTCACCACCGTCAGGACAGGGGAGGGCCGAGCAGTACTTC.

This clone was seen a few times. The V gene is TRBV7-2, the J gene TRBJ2-7; TRBD1 is a possible D gene (6 bases). Trimming removed 7 bases from V and 2 bases from J, with 15 bases in between. The CDR3 loop spans 14 amino acids. The V gene's germline CDR1 is SGHTA and CDR2 FQGNSA. The CDR3 nucleotides are TGTGCCAGCAAACGATCCACAGGGACCTACGAGCAGTACTTC. Translated, it gives CASKRSTGTYEQYF. The variable domain in full, completed from reference TRBV7-2 and TRBJ2-7, reads GAGVSQSPSNKVTEKGKDVELRCDPISGHTALYWYRQSLGQGLEFLIYFQGNSAPDKSGLPSDRFSAERTGGSVSTLTIQRTQQEDSAVYLCASKRSTGTYEQYFGPGTRLTVT.

A few counts support this clone. This chain joins TRBV6-1 and TRBJ1-2; D is undetermined. This CDR3 has 13 residues. Germline V gene sequence: CDR1 MNHNS, CDR2 SASEGT. V was shortened by 5 bases and J by 8 bases, with 15 bases between the two germline ends. The CDR3 spells CASSSQGDRGYTF. The DNA for the CDR3 is TGTGCCAGCAGTTCTCAAGGAGATCGGGGCTACACCTTC.

The chain recombines TRBV5-1 with TRBJ2-7, with TRBD1 identical over 8 bases. The CDR3 loop spans 14 amino acids. Germline CDR1 reads SGHRS; CDR2 reads YFSETQ. After removal of 0 bases from V and 6 bases from J, the junction contained 5 bases not matched to a gene. CDR3 residues: CASSLAPGGGEQYF. The DNA of the CDR3 is TGCGCCAGCAGCTTGGCCCCAGGGGGCGGCGAGCAGTACTTC.